This paragraph reports one TCR beta chain. Looked up from germline, CDR1 is SGHRS and CDR2 is YFSETQ. The CDR3 is made up of 14 amino acids. The V end lost 4 bases, the J end lost 2 bases, and 12 bases lay between the germline ends. The Seattle patients joined while their infection was active and were tracked longitudinally afterward. In the authors' methods: Amplified reference gene primers provided the basis for estimating nucleated cell counts. Using immunoSEQ multiplex PCR, the repertoire was profiled, and TCRdb retains in-frame clones only, with some absent. V and J calls and clone size are copied from that table; D and trimming were computed from the DNA. The sample shows hundreds of thousands of clones, roughly 89% of them seen only once. The sample belongs to a study of blood T cell repertoires in COVID-19. Across the study: Sources were T cells, B-cell-depleted T cells, or PBMCs; the material itself was cDNA or gDNA.

This chain connects TRBV5-1 to TRBJ1-2; tentatively, D is TRBD1 (6 bases). The sequenced sample was peripheral blood. The sequence was collected from a woman aged 25 to 39 with COVID-19, enrolled during active disease. CDR3 protein: CASSVRDTNYGYTF. The CDR3 DNA reads TGCGCCAGCAGCGTCCGGGACACAAACTATGGCTACACCTTC.